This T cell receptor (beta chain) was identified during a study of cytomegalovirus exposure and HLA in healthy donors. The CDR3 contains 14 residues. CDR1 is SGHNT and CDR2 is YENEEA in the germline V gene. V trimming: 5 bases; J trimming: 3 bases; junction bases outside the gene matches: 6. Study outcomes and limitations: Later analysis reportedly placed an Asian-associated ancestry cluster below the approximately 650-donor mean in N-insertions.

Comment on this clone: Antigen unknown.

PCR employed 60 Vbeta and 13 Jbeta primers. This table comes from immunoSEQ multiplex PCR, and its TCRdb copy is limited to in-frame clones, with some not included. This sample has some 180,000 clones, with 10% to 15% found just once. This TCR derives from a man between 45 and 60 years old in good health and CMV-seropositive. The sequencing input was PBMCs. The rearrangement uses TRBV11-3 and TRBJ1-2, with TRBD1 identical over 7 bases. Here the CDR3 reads CASSKGAKDYGYTF. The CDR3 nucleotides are TGTGCCAGCAGCAAGGGGGCGAAGGACTATGGCTACACCTTC.